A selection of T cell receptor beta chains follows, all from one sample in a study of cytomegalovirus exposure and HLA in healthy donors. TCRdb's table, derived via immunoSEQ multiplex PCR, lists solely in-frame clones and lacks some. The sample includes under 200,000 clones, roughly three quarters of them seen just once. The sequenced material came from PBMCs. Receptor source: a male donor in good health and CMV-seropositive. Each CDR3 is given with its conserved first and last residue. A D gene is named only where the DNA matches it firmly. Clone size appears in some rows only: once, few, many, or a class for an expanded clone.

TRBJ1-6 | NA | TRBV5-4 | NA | CASSLAGVYNSPLHF | TGTGCCAGCAGCTTGGCCGGAGTCTATAATTCACCCCTCCACTTT
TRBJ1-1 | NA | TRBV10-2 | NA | CASSEGAVETEAFF | TGCGCCAGCAGTGAAGGGGCCGTGGAAACTGAAGCTTTCTTT
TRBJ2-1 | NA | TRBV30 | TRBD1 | CAWKVPRGGHYNEQFF | TGTGCCTGGAAAGTCCCTCGAGGGGGCCATTACAATGAGCAGTTCTTC
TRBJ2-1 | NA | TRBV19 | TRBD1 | CATTVTGGVDNEQFF | TGTGCCACTACGGTCACAGGGGGCGTGGACAATGAGCAGTTCTTC
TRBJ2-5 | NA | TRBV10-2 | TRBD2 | CASRTSGGAETQYF | TGCGCCAGTCGGACTAGCGGGGGGGCGGAGACCCAGTACTTC
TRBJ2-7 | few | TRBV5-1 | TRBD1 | CASRYQGDEQYF | TGCGCCAGCAGATATCAGGGGGACGAGCAGTACTTC
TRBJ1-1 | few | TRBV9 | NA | CASSPRRVGAEAFF | TGTGCCAGCAGCCCCCGGAGGGTAGGCGCTGAAGCTTTCTTT
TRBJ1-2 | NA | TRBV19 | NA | CASSFPERIYGYTF | TGTGCCAGTAGCTTCCCAGAGAGGATTTATGGCTACACCTTC
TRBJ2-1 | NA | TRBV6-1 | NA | CATGLLSSYNEQFF | TGTGCCACCGGACTCCTCAGCTCCTACAATGAGCAGTTCTTC
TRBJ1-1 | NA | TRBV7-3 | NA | CASSLTPNTEAFF | TGTGCCAGCAGCTTGACACCTAACACTGAAGCTTTCTTT
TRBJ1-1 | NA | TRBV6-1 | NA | CASSEIVTTSSNTEAFF | TGTGCCAGCAGTGAAATAGTAACGACATCCTCAAACACTGAAGCTTTCTTT
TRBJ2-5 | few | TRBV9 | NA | CASSVASQETQYF | TGTGCCAGCAGCGTAGCTAGTCAAGAGACCCAGTACTTC
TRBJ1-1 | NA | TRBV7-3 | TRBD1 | CASSYRQGDSNTEAFF | TGTGCCAGCAGCTACCGACAGGGAGACTCGAACACTGAAGCTTTCTTT